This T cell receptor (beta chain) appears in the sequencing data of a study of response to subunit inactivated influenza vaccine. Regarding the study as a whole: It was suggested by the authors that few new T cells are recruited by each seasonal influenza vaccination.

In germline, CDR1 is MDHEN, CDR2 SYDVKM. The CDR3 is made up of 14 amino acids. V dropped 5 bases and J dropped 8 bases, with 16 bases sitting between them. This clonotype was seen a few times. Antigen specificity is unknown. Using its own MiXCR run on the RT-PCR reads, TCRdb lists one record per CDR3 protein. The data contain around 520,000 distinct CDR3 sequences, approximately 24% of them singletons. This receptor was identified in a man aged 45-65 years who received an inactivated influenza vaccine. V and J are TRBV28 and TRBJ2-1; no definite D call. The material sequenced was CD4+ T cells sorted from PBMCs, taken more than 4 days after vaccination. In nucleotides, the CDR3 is TGTGCCAGCAGTCCGATATCTACAGTTGATGAGCAGTTCTTC. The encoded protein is CASSPISTVDEQFF.